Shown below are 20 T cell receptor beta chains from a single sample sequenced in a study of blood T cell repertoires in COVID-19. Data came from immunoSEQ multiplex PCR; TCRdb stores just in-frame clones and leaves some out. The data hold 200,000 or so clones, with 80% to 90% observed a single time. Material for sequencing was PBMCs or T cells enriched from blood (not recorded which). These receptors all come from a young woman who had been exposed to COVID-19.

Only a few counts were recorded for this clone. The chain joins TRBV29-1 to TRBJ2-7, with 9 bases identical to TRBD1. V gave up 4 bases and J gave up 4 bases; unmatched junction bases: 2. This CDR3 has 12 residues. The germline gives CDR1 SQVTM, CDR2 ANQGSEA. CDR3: CSVGDREYEQYF. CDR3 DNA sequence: TGCAGCGTTGGGGACAGGGAATACGAGCAGTACTTC.

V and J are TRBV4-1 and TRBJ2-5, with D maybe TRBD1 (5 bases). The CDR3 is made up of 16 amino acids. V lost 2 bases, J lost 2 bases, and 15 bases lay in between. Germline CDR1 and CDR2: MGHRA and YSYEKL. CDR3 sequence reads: CASSQKSARDQETQYF. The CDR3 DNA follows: TGCGCCAGCAGCCAAAAATCCGCCAGGGATCAAGAGACCCAGTACTTC.

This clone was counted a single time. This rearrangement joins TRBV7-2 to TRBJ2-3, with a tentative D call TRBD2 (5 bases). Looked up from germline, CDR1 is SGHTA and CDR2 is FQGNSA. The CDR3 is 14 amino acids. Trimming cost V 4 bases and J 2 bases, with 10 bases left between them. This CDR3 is CASSSGLNTDTQYF. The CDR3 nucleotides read TGTGCCAGCAGCTCCGGACTGAACACAGATACGCAGTATTTT.

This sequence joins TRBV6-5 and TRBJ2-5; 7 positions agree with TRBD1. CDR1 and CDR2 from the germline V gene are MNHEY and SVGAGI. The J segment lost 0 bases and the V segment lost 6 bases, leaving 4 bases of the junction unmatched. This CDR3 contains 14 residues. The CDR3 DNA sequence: TGTGCCAGCAGGAACAGGGGTTACCAAGAGACCCAGTACTTC. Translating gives CASRNRGYQETQYF.

The CDR3 here is CAYEQATNEKLFF. The CDR3, as DNA: TGTGCCTATGAGCAGGCAACTAATGAAAAACTGTTTTTT. The chain couples TRBV30 to TRBJ1-4; D unresolved. V lost 7 bases, J lost 0 bases, and 9 bases lay in between. CDR3 length: 13 residues. Germline lookup yields CDR1 GTSNPN and CDR2 SVGIG (reference sequence).

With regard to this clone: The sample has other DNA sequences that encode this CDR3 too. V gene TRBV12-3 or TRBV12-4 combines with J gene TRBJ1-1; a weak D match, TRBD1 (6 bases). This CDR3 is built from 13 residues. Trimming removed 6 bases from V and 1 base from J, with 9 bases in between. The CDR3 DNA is TGTGCCAGCAGCCTACAGGGGAACACTGAAGCTTTCTTT. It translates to CASSLQGNTEAFF.

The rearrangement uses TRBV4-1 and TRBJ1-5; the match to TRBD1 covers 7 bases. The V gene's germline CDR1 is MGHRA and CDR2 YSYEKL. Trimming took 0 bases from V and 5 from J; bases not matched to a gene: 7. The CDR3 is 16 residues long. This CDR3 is CASSQEVRGAYQPQHF. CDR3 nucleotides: TGCGCCAGCAGCCAAGAGGTCAGGGGGGCTTATCAGCCCCAGCATTTT.

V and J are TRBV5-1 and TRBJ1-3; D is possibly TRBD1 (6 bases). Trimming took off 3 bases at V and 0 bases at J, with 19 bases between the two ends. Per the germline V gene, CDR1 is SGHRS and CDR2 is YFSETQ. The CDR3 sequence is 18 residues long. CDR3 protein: CASSYYRDPFTSGNTIYF. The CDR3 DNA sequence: TGCGCCAGCAGCTATTACAGGGACCCCTTCACCTCTGGAAACACCATATATTTT.

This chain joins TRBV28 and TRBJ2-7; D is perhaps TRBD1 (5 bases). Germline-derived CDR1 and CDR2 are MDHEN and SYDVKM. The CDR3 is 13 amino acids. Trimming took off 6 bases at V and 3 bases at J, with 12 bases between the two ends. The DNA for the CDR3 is TGTGCCAGCAGGCCCTGGGGCAGCTACGAGCAGTACTTC. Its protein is CASRPWGSYEQYF.

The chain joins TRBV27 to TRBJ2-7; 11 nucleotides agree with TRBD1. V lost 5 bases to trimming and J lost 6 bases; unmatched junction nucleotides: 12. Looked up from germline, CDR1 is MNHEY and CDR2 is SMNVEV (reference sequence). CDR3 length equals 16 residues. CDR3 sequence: CASSPNFGQGAIEQYF. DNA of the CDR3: TGTGCCAGCAGTCCCAACTTCGGACAGGGGGCGATCGAGCAGTACTTC.

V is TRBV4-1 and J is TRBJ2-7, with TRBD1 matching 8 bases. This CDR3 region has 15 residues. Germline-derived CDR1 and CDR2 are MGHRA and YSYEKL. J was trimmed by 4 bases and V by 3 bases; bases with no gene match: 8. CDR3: CASSHRQGMRYEQYF. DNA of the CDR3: TGCGCCAGCAGCCACCGACAGGGGATGAGGTACGAGCAGTACTTC.

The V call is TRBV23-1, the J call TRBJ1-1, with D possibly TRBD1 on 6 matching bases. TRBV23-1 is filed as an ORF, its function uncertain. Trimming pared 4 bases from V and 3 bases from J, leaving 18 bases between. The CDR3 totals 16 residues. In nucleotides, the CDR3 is TGCGCCAGCAGTCCCTGTGGGGGGGCGAGGGACACTGAAGCTTTCTTT. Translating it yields CASSPCGGARDTEAFF.

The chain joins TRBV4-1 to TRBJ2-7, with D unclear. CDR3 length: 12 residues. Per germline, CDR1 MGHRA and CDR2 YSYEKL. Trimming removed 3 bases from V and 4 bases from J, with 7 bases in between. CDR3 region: CASSHGQYEQYF. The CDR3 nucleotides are TGCGCCAGCAGCCATGGCCAATACGAGCAGTACTTC.

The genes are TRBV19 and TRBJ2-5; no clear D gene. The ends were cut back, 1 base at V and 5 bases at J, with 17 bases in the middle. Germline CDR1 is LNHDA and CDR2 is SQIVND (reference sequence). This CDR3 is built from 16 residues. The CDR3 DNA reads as TGTGCCAGTAGTATAGGCTTCAAAACTGTCGGGGAGACCCAGTACTTC. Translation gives CASSIGFKTVGETQYF.

The CDR3 DNA reads TGTGCCAGCAGCCAAGGTCCCCCAGGGTCGAACACTGAAGCTTTCTTT. The encoded protein is CASSQGPPGSNTEAFF. The rearrangement uses TRBV14 and TRBJ1-1; the D gene is possibly TRBD1 (5 bases). This CDR3 spans 16 amino acids. The germline gives CDR1 SGHDN, CDR2 FVKESK. V was shortened by 1 base and J by 1 base, with 13 bases between the two germline ends.

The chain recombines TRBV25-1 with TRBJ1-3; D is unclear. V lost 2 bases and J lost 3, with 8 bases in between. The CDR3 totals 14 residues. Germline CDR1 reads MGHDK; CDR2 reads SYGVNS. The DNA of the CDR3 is TGTGCCAGCAGTGAAGGAGGGTTTGGAAACACCATATATTTT. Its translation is CASSEGGFGNTIYF.

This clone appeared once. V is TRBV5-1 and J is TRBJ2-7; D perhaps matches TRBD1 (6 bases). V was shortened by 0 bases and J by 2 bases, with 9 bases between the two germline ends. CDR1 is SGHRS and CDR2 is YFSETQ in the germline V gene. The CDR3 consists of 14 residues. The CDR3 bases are TGCGCCAGCAGCTTGGCCGCAGGGGCCTACGAGCAGTACTTC. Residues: CASSLAAGAYEQYF.

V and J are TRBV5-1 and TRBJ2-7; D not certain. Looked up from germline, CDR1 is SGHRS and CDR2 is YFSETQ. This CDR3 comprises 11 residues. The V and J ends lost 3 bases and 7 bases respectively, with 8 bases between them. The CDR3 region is CASSSLKEQYF. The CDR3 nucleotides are TGCGCCAGCAGCTCGTTAAAAGAGCAGTACTTC. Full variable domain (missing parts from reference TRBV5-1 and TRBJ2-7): KAGVTQTPRYLIKTRGQQVTLSCSPISGHRSVSWYQQTPGQGLQFLFEYFSETQRNKGNFPGRFSGRQFSNSRSEMNVSTLELGDSALYLCASSSLKEQYFGPGTRLTVT.

The CDR3 DNA reads as TGTGCCAGCAGTCCCTTCACCCCAGGGGGCAATGAGCAGTTCTTC. Translated, it gives CASSPFTPGGNEQFF. The V and J genes are TRBV6-5 and TRBJ2-1; 7 bases agree with TRBD1. Trimming cost V 5 bases and J 6 bases; bases outside gene matches: 10. Germline V gene lookup returns CDR1 MNHEY and CDR2 SVGAGI. The CDR3 covers 15 residues.

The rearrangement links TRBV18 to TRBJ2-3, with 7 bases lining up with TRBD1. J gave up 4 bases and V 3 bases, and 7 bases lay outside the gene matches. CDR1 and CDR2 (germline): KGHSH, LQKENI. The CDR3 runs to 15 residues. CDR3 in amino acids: CASSPGTDPPDTQYF. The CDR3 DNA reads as TGTGCCAGCTCACCCGGGACAGATCCTCCAGATACGCAGTATTTT.